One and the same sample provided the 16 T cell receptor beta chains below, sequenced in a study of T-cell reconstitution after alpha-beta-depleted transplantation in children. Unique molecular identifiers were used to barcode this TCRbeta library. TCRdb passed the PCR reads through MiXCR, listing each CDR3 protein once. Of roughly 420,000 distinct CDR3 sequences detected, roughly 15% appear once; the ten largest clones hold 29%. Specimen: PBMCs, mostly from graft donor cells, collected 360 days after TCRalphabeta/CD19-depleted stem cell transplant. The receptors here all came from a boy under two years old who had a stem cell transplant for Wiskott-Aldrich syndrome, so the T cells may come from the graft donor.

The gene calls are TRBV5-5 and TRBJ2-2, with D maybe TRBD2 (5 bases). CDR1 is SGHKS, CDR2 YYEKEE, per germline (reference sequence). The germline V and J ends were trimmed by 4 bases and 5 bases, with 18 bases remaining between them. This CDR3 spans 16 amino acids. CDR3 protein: CASSVLRTLITGELFF. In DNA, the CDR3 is TGTGCCAGCAGCGTACTGAGGACTCTGATAACCGGGGAGCTGTTTTTT.

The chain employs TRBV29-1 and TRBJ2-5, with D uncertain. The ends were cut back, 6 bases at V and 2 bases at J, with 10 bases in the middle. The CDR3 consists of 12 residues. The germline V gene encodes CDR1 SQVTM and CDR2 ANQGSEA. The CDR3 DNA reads TGCAGCGTCGTTGGATCGCAAGAGACCCAGTACTTC. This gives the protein CSVVGSQETQYF.

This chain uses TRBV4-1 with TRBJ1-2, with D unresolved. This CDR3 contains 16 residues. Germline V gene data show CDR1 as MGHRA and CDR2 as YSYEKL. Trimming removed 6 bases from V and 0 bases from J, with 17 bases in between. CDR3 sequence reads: CASRHPPGGPNYGYTF. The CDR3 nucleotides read TGCGCCAGCAGACACCCCCCCGGTGGCCCTAACTATGGCTACACCTTC.

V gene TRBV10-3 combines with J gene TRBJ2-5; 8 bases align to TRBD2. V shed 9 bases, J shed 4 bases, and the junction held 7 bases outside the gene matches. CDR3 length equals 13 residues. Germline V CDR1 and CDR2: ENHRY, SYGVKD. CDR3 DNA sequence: TGTGCCATACGGGACGGGAGGGGAGAGACCCAGTACTTC. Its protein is CAIRDGRGETQYF.

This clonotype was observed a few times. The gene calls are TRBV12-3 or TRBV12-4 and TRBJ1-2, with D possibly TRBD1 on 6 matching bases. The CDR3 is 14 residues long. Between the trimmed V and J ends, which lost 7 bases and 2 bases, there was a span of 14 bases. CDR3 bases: TGTGCCAGCACCCCGACAGGTCTGAACTATGGCTACACCTTC. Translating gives CASTPTGLNYGYTF.

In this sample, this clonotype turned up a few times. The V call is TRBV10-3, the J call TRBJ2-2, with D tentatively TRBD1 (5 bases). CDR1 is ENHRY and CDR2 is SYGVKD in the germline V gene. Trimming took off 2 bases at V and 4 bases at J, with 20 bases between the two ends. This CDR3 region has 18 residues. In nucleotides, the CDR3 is TGTGCCATCAGTGAGAGGGGCTTCGCTACTAAGGCCACCGGGGAGCTGTTTTTT. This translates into CAISERGFATKATGELFF.

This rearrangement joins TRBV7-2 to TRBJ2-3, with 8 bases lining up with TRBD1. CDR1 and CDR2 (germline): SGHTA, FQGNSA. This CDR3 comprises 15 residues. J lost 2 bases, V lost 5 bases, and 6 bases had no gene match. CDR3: CASSRRQGSTDTQYF. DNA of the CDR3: TGTGCCAGCAGCAGGAGACAGGGGTCCACAGATACGCAGTATTTT.

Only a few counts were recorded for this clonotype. The CDR3 loop reads CASSSGVAGNEQFF. The CDR3 nucleotides are TGTGCCAGCAGTTCGGGAGTTGCGGGAAATGAGCAGTTCTTC. The V call is TRBV12-3 or TRBV12-4, the J call TRBJ2-1; maybe TRBD2 (6 bases). The CDR3 runs to 14 residues. Between the trimmed V and J ends, which lost 4 bases and 7 bases, there was a span of 14 bases.

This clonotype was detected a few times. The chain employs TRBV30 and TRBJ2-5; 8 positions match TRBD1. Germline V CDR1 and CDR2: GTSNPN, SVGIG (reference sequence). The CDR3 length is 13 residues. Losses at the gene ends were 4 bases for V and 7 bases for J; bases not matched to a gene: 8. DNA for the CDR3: TGTGCCTGGACTTGGCAGGGGGCCCTGACCCAGTACTTC. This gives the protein CAWTWQGALTQYF.

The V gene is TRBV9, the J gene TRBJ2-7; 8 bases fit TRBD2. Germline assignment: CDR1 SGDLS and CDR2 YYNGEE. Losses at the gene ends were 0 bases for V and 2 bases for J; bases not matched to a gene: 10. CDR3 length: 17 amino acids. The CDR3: CASSVDPNGRAPYEQYF. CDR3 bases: TGTGCCAGCAGCGTAGACCCGAACGGGAGGGCCCCCTACGAGCAGTACTTC.

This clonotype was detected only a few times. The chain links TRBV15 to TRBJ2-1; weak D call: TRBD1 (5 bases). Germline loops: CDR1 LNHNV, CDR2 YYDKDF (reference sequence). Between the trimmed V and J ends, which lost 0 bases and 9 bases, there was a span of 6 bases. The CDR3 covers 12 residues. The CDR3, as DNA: TGTGCCACCAGCAGAGATGACAGTGAGCAGTTCTTC. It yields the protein CATSRDDSEQFF.

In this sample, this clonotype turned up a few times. For the CDR3, the DNA is TGTGCCAGCAGCTACAGACAGGGGCCCTATGGCTACACCTTC. This sequence encodes CASSYRQGPYGYTF. The V gene is TRBV7-2, the J gene TRBJ1-2, with 8 bases that match TRBD1. This CDR3 comprises 14 residues. The V segment lost 4 bases and the J segment 4 bases; nucleotides outside the gene matches: 5. Germline V gene lookup returns CDR1 SGHTA and CDR2 FQGNSA.

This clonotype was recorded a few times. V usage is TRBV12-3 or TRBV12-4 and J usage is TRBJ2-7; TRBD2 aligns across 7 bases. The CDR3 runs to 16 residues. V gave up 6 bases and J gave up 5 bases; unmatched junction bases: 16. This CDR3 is CASSQGWGEGKNEQYF. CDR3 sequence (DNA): TGTGCCAGCAGCCAGGGTTGGGGGGAGGGCAAGAACGAGCAGTACTTC.

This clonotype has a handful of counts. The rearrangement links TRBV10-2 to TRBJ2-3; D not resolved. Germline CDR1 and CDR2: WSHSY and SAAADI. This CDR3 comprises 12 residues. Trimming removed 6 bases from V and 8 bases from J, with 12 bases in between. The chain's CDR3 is CASRLHKGTQYF. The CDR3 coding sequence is TGCGCCAGCAGGCTACACAAGGGTACGCAGTATTTT.

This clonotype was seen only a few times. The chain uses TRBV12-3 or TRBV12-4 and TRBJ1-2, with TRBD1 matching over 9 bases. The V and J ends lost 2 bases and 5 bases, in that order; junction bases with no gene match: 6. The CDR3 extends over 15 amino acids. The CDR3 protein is CASSLRPTGGYGYTF. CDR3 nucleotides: TGTGCCAGCAGTTTAAGGCCGACAGGGGGGTATGGCTACACCTTC.

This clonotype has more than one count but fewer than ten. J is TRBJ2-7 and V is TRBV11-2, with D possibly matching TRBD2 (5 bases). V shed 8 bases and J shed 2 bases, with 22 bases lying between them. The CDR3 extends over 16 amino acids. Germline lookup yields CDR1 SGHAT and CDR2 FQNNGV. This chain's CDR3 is CASAKRRTLATYEQYF. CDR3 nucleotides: TGTGCCAGCGCTAAAAGACGAACGTTAGCGACCTACGAGCAGTACTTC.